This T cell receptor beta chain was sequenced during a study of regulatory T cells in long-lasting Graves disease. Time point given: newly diagnosed GD, antithyroid drugs for less than 3 months. PBMC RNA was the source of the TCR library. In this sample, this clonotype turned up many times. What it recognizes is unknown. Study-wide findings and caveats: Newly diagnosed patients had higher TCR diversity than persistent Graves' patients did. Between persistent patients, fewer than 3,500 public clonotypes were shared, exceeding the roughly 1,000 shared between new patients.

The germline gives CDR1 SEHNR, CDR2 FQNEAQ (reference sequence). This CDR3 comprises 16 residues. V lost 5 bases, J lost 4 bases, and 21 bases lay in between. Both iRepertoire HTBI primers and Arm-PCR of CDR3 regions were used to build the TCR beta libraries. TCRdb reprocessed the multiplex PCR reads via MiXCR and lists one record per CDR3 protein. The sample gives some 400,000 distinct CDR3 sequences, 15% of which show up once; 16% is in the top ten. This same sample was also part of a study on T cells in Graves' hyperthyroidism and ophthalmopathy.

The rearrangement links TRBV7-9 to TRBJ2-7; D is possibly TRBD1 (6 bases). This TCR derives from a woman aged 25 to 45 with Graves disease. This specimen consisted of peripheral blood mononuclear cells (PBMCs), obtained at new diagnosis, from a patient treated with antithyroid drugs. In DNA, the CDR3 is TGTGCCAGCAGCCAGAGAGGGACACCCCCGCTTTACGAGCAGTACTTC. Encoded protein: CASSQRGTPPLYEQYF.